This T cell receptor beta chain is drawn from a study of response to subunit inactivated influenza vaccine. Whole-study findings and limits: Authors suggested each seasonal flu vaccination may recruit only limited numbers of new T cells.

TCRdb analysed the RT-PCR reads with MiXCR anew, one entry per CDR3 protein. The sample carries some 500,000 distinct CDR3 sequences, approximately 15% recorded once. Trimming stripped 6 bases from V and 7 bases from J, with 16 bases between. This CDR3 is built from 13 residues. Germline V gene data show CDR1 as MDHEN and CDR2 as SYDVKM. Regarding this clonotype: The antigen is not known.

This chain joins TRBV28 and TRBJ2-7, with D uncertain. The receptor was isolated from a man aged 50 to 69 who received an inactivated influenza vaccine. Material: CD4+ T cells sorted from PBMCs, obtained around 25 months after vaccination. The CDR3 is CASRPRYPWEQYF. CDR3 nucleotide sequence: TGTGCCAGCAGACCCAGGTACCCCTGGGAGCAGTACTTC.